This TCR beta chain is from a study of response to subunit inactivated influenza vaccine. Study conclusions and caveats: With each seasonal influenza vaccination, the authors suggested, few new T cells are recruited.

Between the trimmed V and J ends, which lost 4 bases and 2 bases, there was a span of 10 bases. The CDR3 runs to 15 residues. In germline, CDR1 is KGHDR, CDR2 SFDVKD. There are a few counts of this clonotype. The antigen is unknown. TCRdb recomputed calls from the RT-PCR reads with MiXCR, one row per CDR3 protein. The table has some 850,000 distinct CDR3 sequences, about 18% seen once. The genes are TRBV24-1 and TRBJ2-2; TRBD2 is a possible D gene (5 bases). The receptor was isolated from a man aged 50-60 years who received an inactivated influenza vaccine. The material was PBMCs from blood, obtained roughly 5 days after vaccination. The CDR3 protein is CATSERASNTGELFF. For the CDR3, the DNA is TGTGCCACCAGTGAGAGGGCGTCAAACACCGGGGAGCTGTTTTTT.